Listed below are T cell receptor beta chains from one sample, sequenced in a study of PD-1 blockade in classical Hodgkin lymphoma. The method was immunoSEQ multiplex PCR; TCRdb's version includes in-frame clones alone and lacks a portion of them. The sample lists tens of thousands of clones, 60% to 85% occurring once. The input for sequencing was peripheral blood mononuclear cells (PBMCs), taken at baseline. The source is a human donor with classical Hodgkin lymphoma. The CDR3 runs from the conserved cysteine through the conserved F or W. A D gene is named only where the DNA matches it firmly. Clone size is not always given. Where it is, it says once, few, many or a class for expanded clones.

size | J | V | D | DNA | CDR3
NA | TRBJ2-7 | TRBV13 | NA | TGTGCCAGCAGCTCTCAGCATGGTTACGAGCAGTACTTC | CASSSQHGYEQYF
NA | TRBJ1-1 | TRBV7-8 | NA | TGTGCCAGCAGCCCCCCAGCAAGGGCCAACACTGAAGCTTTCTTT | CASSPPARANTEAFF
NA | TRBJ2-3 | TRBV2 | NA | TGTGCCAGCAGAAAGGGTGCAGATACGCAGTATTTT | CASRKGADTQYF
NA | TRBJ2-2 | TRBV13 | NA | TGTGCCAGCAGCTCAGAGATGCGGGGTATAAACACCGGGGAGCTGTTTTTT | CASSSEMRGINTGELFF
NA | TRBJ2-7 | TRBV7-9 | TRBD1 | TGTGCCAGCAGCCGTAGACCGGGACAGGAGTCCTACGAGCAGTACTTC | CASSRRPGQESYEQYF
NA | TRBJ1-5 | TRBV5-4 | NA | TGTGCCAGCAGCTTGGCCGGGCAGGGCGGTCAGCCCCAGCATTTT | CASSLAGQGGQPQHF
NA | TRBJ1-2 | TRBV6-5 | NA | TGTGCCAGCAGTTACACAATGAGACAGGCGGTGAGCTACACCTTC | CASSYTMRQAVSYTF
few | TRBJ2-7 | TRBV7-6 | TRBD1 | TGTGCCAGCAGCCCTGGGACAGGTAGCTCCTACGAGCAGTACTTC | CASSPGTGSSYEQYF
NA | TRBJ1-2 | TRBV19 | TRBD1 | TGTGCCAGTAGTATCGACAGGGGAATACATGGCTACACCTTC | CASSIDRGIHGYTF
NA | TRBJ1-5 | TRBV9 | NA | TGTGCCAGCAGCGTAGGGGGCGGTAATAATCAGCCCCAGCATTTT | CASSVGGGNNQPQHF
NA | TRBJ1-5 | TRBV28 | NA | TGTGCCAGCAGTTTATTAAGCGGCAATCAGCCCCAGCATTTT | CASSLLSGNQPQHF
NA | TRBJ2-7 | TRBV19 | TRBD1 | TGTGCCAGTACTCCCCGGACAGGGGGCTTGGAGCAGTACTTC | CASTPRTGGLEQYF
NA | TRBJ2-2 | TRBV19 | TRBD2 | TGTGCCAGTAGTAGATTAGCGGGGCCAAACACCGGGGAGCTGTTTTTT | CASSRLAGPNTGELFF
NA | TRBJ2-5 | TRBV5-4 | NA | TGTGCCAGCAGCTCCCCCTTCTATTCCGGGGACACACAAGAGACCCAGTACTTC | CASSSPFYSGDTQETQYF
NA | TRBJ1-1 | TRBV7-2 | NA | TGTGCCAGCAGCTTAGTTAGGGGCACTGAAGCTTTCTTT | CASSLVRGTEAFF
few | TRBJ2-4 | TRBV18 | NA | TGTGCCAGCTCACTCGGCAGGGGTAGGGCACTGGCCAAAAACATTCAGTACTTC | CASSLGRGRALAKNIQYF
NA | TRBJ2-1 | TRBV10-3 | NA | TGTGCCATCAGTGAGTCGGGTGTCGAGCAGTTCTTC | CAISESGVEQFF
NA | TRBJ1-2 | TRBV7-9 | NA | TGTGCCAGCAGCTCACGTTCCGAGGATGGCTACACCTTC | CASSSRSEDGYTF
many | TRBJ2-1 | TRBV11-3 | NA | TGTGCCAGCAGCTTAGGCCCGTCCGAAGAGCAGTTCTTC | CASSLGPSEEQFF
NA | TRBJ1-5 | TRBV5-1 | TRBD1 | TGCGCCAGCAGCTGGGGACAGGGGATGGATCAGCCCCAGCATTTT | CASSWGQGMDQPQHF
NA | TRBJ1-5 | TRBV25-1 | NA | TGTGCCAGCAGTTCTAGCAGCAATCAGCCCCAGCATTTT | CASSSSSNQPQHF
NA | TRBJ1-3 | TRBV7-2 | NA | TGTGCCAGCAGCTATTCTGGCAGCTCTGGAAACACCATATATTTT | CASSYSGSSGNTIYF
NA | TRBJ2-3 | TRBV6-5 | NA | TGTGCCAGCACCAGCCGAGGCCCAGATACGCAGTATTTT | CASTSRGPDTQYF
few | TRBJ1-1 | TRBV30 | NA | TGTGCCTGGGAGGGGATGAACACTGAAGCTTTCTTT | CAWEGMNTEAFF
NA | TRBJ2-7 | TRBV4-3 | TRBD2 | TGCGCCAGCAGCCGTGGGACTAGCGGGATATACGAGCAGTACTTC | CASSRGTSGIYEQYF
NA | TRBJ1-2 | TRBV20-1 | TRBD1 | TGCAGTGCGGCCCCGGACAGGTTGGCCTTC | CSAAPDRLAF
NA | TRBJ1-1 | TRBV19 | NA | TGTGCCAGTAGGGACCAGGGGACATTAGGGACTGAAGCTTTCTTT | CASRDQGTLGTEAFF
NA | TRBJ1-2 | TRBV29-1 | NA | TGCAGCGTTGAAGATGATCGGGGGAACAACTATGGCTGCACCTTC | CSVEDDRGNNYGCTF
NA | TRBJ2-7 | TRBV7-9 | NA | TGTGCCAGCACCAAAGTAGGTGGTCGAAGCGAGTACGAGCAGTACTTC | CASTKVGGRSEYEQYF
NA | TRBJ2-2 | TRBV29-1 | TRBD1 | TGCAGCGCCCGGCCGGGACAGGGGAACACCGGGGAGCTGTTTTTT | CSARPGQGNTGELFF
NA | TRBJ2-1 | TRBV29-1 | TRBD2 | TGCAGCGTTGGACTAGCGCCTTACAATGAGCAGTTCTTC | CSVGLAPYNEQFF
medium-sized | TRBJ2-7 | TRBV5-4 | NA | TGTGCCAGCAGCTCTAACCACGAGCAGTACTTC | CASSSNHEQYF